One and the same sample provided the 15 T cell receptor beta chains below, sequenced in a study of T cells in Graves' hyperthyroidism and ophthalmopathy. TCR beta CDR3 regions were amplified from RNA. First-round RT-PCR targeting the TCR CDR3 was performed with the HTBI primer set. MiXCR was run by TCRdb on the multiplex PCR reads, yielding one entry per CDR3 protein. This sample yields 500,000 to 600,000 distinct CDR3 sequences, of which 16% are seen a single time; 18% belongs to the top ten. The sample taken for sequencing was blood. Every receptor here comes from a woman between 18 and 29 years old with Graves' hyperthyroidism.

This clonotype showed up many times. J is TRBJ2-7 and V is TRBV12-3 or TRBV12-4, with TRBD2 identical over 10 bases. CDR3 length equals 15 residues. With V trimmed by 5 bases and J by 7 bases, 11 bases remained unmatched. The CDR3 loop is CASSKGLASSLEQYF. The CDR3 nucleotides are TGTGCCAGCAGTAAGGGACTAGCGTCCTCGCTGGAGCAGTACTTC.

This clonotype was counted many times. This chain links TRBV28 with TRBJ2-4; 7 bases line up with TRBD2. CDR1 is MDHEN and CDR2 is SYDVKM in the germline V gene. The CDR3 consists of 13 residues. V was pared by 5 bases and J by 8 bases, with 6 bases of the junction left unmatched. CDR3 in DNA: TGTGCCAGCAGTCGGACTAGAATTGACATTCAGTACTTC. This gives the protein CASSRTRIDIQYF.

This chain joins TRBV2 and TRBJ2-1; 7 bases line up with TRBD1. Germline CDR1 is SNHLY and CDR2 is FYNNEI. CDR3 length equals 14 residues. V dropped 10 bases and J dropped 5; count of bases not matched to a gene: 11. DNA of the CDR3: TGTGCCACTAACTTTAAAGGGACAGACAATGAGCAGTTCTTC. This translates into CATNFKGTDNEQFF.

This clonotype appeared a few times. The V gene is TRBV15, the J gene TRBJ2-7, with 9 bases that match TRBD2. CDR3 length: 18 residues. Germline V gene lookup returns CDR1 LNHNV and CDR2 YYDKDF (reference sequence). Losses at the gene ends were 0 bases for V and 9 bases for J; bases not matched to a gene: 18. CDR3 nucleotide sequence: TGTGCCACCAGCAGAGAAAGCTCCTTGCTAGCGGGATCCGAGGGGCAGTACTTC. Residues: CATSRESSLLAGSEGQYF.

The V and J genes are TRBV9 and TRBJ1-5, with D unclear. Trimming left V 0 bases short and J 0 bases short, with 4 bases between. The CDR3 sequence is 14 residues long. The germline V gene has CDR1 SGDLS and CDR2 YYNGEE. CDR3 sequence: CASSVGNSNQPQHF. In nucleotides, the CDR3 is TGTGCCAGCAGCGTAGGTAATAGCAATCAGCCCCAGCATTTT.

This clonotype was observed at least ten times. The rearrangement uses TRBV20-1 and TRBJ1-1; the match to TRBD1 covers 8 bases. CDR3 length: 14 amino acids. Germline lookup yields CDR1 DFQATT and CDR2 SNEGSKA (reference sequence). J gave up 1 base and V 1 base, and 2 bases lay outside the gene matches. The DNA of the CDR3 is TGCAGTGCTAGAGGGACAGGGAAGAACACTGAAGCTTTCTTT. Translated: CSARGTGKNTEAFF.

This chain uses TRBV5-6 with TRBJ1-2, with D perhaps TRBD1 (6 bases). Germline V CDR1 and CDR2: SGHDT, YYEEEE. V dropped 3 bases and J dropped 2 bases, with 14 bases sitting between them. This CDR3 has 15 amino acids. The CDR3 region has the DNA TGTGCCAGCAGCTCTTTGGACAGCTACAACTATGGCTACACCTTC. It yields the protein CASSSLDSYNYGYTF.

About this clonotype itself: At one of its ends the junction is not consistent with the germline gene, which may arise from a read error. V is TRBV20-1 and J is TRBJ2-1; D is undetermined. The better agreement between TRBJ2-7 and the DNA end casts doubt on the J call. The CDR3 consists of 12 residues. From germline, CDR1 is DFQATT and CDR2 SNEGSKA (reference sequence). CDR3 region: CSARRQSYKQYF. Written as DNA, the CDR3 is TGCAGTGCTAGGAGGCAGTCCTACAAGCAGTACTTC.

Only a few counts were recorded for this clonotype. The chain combines TRBV2 with TRBJ1-4; D is possibly TRBD1 (6 bases). This CDR3 region has 11 residues. The V end was cut by 8 bases, the J end by 8 bases, with 9 bases between. From germline, CDR1 is SNHLY and CDR2 FYNNEI. CDR3 sequence reads: CASRGGEKLFF. CDR3 nucleotide sequence: TGTGCCAGCCGAGGGGGGGAAAAACTGTTTTTT.

The V gene is TRBV29-1, the J gene TRBJ1-2; 9 bases fit TRBD1. This CDR3 spans 13 amino acids. CDR1 and CDR2 from the germline V gene are SQVTM and ANQGSEA. V gave up 4 bases and J gave up 8 bases; unmatched junction bases: 8. Written as DNA, the CDR3 is TGCAGCGTTGGGACAGGGGAGTTCCGGGGCTACACCTTC. Its protein product is CSVGTGEFRGYTF. Using reference TRBV29-1 and TRBJ1-2 for the parts outside the CDR3, the full variable domain is SAVISQKPSRDICQRGTSLTIQCQVDSQVTMMFWYRQQPGQSLTLIATANQGSEATYESGFVIDKFPISRPNLTFSTLTVSNMSPEDSSIYLCSVGTGEFRGYTFGSGTRLTVV.

This clonotype came up a few times. This sequence joins TRBV6-2 or TRBV6-3 and TRBJ2-2; D is unresolved. This CDR3 has 16 residues. Germline values: CDR1 MNHEY, CDR2 SVGEGT. The V and J ends lost 2 bases and 4 bases respectively, with 14 bases between them. The CDR3 is CASSYPWAGSTGELFF. DNA of the CDR3: TGTGCCAGCAGTTACCCCTGGGCAGGATCCACCGGGGAGCTGTTTTTT.

The genes are TRBV19 and TRBJ2-1, with 9 bases that match TRBD2. CDR1 and CDR2 from the germline V gene are LNHDA and SQIVND (reference sequence). Trimming removed 5 bases from V and 6 bases from J; junction bases left unmatched: 5. The CDR3 is 14 residues long. The CDR3 nucleotides read TGTGCCAGTAGTTACTTGGGACTAGCCAATGAGCAGTTCTTC. Amino acid sequence: CASSYLGLANEQFF.

This clonotype was seen ten or more times. V is TRBV15 and J is TRBJ1-1, with D maybe TRBD1 (6 bases). V was shortened by 3 bases and J by 3 bases, with 11 bases between the two germline ends. The CDR3 has 14 residues. The V gene's germline CDR1 is LNHNV and CDR2 YYDKDF (reference sequence). The CDR3 DNA reads as TGTGCCACCAGCAGGGACAGTCGGGACACTGAAGCTTTCTTT. Translating gives CATSRDSRDTEAFF.

About this clonotype itself: A much bigger clone sits one base away, suggesting this may be a read error. V is TRBV20-1 and J is TRBJ2-7, with a possible D match to TRBD1 (6 bases). The closer fit of TRBJ2-1 to the DNA end suggests the J call may be wrong. This CDR3 comprises 13 residues. Germline-derived CDR1 and CDR2 are DFQATT and SNEGSKA (reference sequence). CDR3 nucleotides: TGCAGTGCCAACCGGGACATTCTCTACGAGCAGTTCTTC. This translates into CSANRDILYEQFF.

CDR3 DNA sequence: TGCAGTGCTAGAGGCCCAGCGGGTGTCTCCTACGAGCAGTACTTC. Its protein is CSARGPAGVSYEQYF. V is TRBV20-1 and J is TRBJ2-7, with D possibly matching TRBD2 (6 bases). This CDR3 has 15 amino acids. V was pared by 1 base and J by 0 bases, with 13 bases between. Germline V gene data show CDR1 as DFQATT and CDR2 as SNEGSKA (reference sequence).